This T cell receptor beta chain was sequenced for a study of T-cell memory formation after mild COVID-19. Whole-study context: There were largely donor-specific TCR clusters. The study, taken as a whole, reports: Clones from the second wave (peaking day 37) had unconfirmed SARS-CoV-2 specificity. Cross-reactive memory apparently joined, as some responding clones appeared in pre-infection memory.

Constant-segment primers were used for 5'RACE, and the resulting TCR alpha and TCR beta cDNA libraries carried sample barcodes and UMIs. Each CDR3 protein is one row after TCRdb ran MiXCR on the 5' RACE reads. This sample has approximately 500,000 distinct CDR3 sequences, with around 25% found just once. CDR1 and CDR2 from the germline V gene are SGHRS and YFSETQ. The length of the CDR3 is 15 residues. The V segment lost 4 bases and the J segment 4 bases; nucleotides outside the gene matches: 7. Of note for this clonotype: Antigen unknown.

The V and J genes are TRBV5-1 and TRBJ2-1; 8 bases fit TRBD2. The source of this sequence is an adult woman who had mild COVID-19 (a few samples of this study predate the infection). Cell type and time point are not known. The sample was PBMCs or a T cell subset sorted from them (not recorded which). CDR3 coding DNA: TGCGCCAGCAGCCCCGGCGGGGGGCTTTACAATGAGCAGTTCTTC. Translating it yields CASSPGGGLYNEQFF.